This entry is about one T cell receptor (beta chain). The table came from immunoSEQ multiplex PCR; TCRdb's copy has only in-frame clones and leaves some out. Among 55,000 to 70,000 clones, over 90% were seen once, and the ten largest hold about 0.31%. The data belong to a study of T cell changes during pregnancy in multiple sclerosis. The CDR3 has 15 amino acids. Germline loops: CDR1 SGHRS, CDR2 YFSETQ. Trimming cost V 0 bases and J 4 bases; bases outside gene matches: 4. Sequenced material: CD4+ T cells from peripheral blood mononuclear cells, taken after pregnancy. The receptor was derived from a female donor with multiple sclerosis, enrolled in a pregnancy study. V gene TRBV5-1 combines with J gene TRBJ2-5, with 9 bases matching TRBD2. DNA of the CDR3: TGCGCCAGCAGCTTGGAGGGCGGGAGGGGAGAGACCCAGTACTTC. It encodes CASSLEGGRGETQYF.